This T cell receptor (beta chain) was identified in a study of OX40 agonist ivuxolimab in advanced cancers. Regarding the research as a whole: Ivuxolimab was an agonistic, fully human IgG2 monoclonal antibody directed against OX40 (CD134), a costimulatory receptor. Three dose-escalation patients achieved partial responses, one with hepatocellular carcinoma and two with cutaneous melanoma. Intravenous ivuxolimab was administered to patients every 2 weeks at six dose levels: 0.01, 0.1, 0.3, 1.5, 3 and 10 mg/kg. The point of sequencing TCRbeta in the periphery was to test whether ivuxolimab changed TCR sequence diversity and drove clonal T-cell expansion. The dose-escalation cohort was around 84% male with a mean age of roughly 60 years, ranging from about 23 to 85. Of the approximately 54 dose-escalation patients, hepatocellular carcinoma was present in 19, melanoma in approximately 15, renal cell carcinoma in 9 and head and neck cancer in 9. The monotherapy dose-escalation portion (N ≈ 57 patients) of the phase I ivuxolimab trial is reported in the paper. Patients were allowed to have had prior anti-PD-1, anti-PD-L1 or anti-CTLA-4 therapy, and around two fifths of the dose-escalation patients had been treated with checkpoint inhibitors. What the work shows at the level of the full study, not this receptor alone: After ivuxolimab, expanded clones were on average more numerous among CD8+ T cells than among CD4+ T cells. Which antigens the clonally expanded peripheral T cells were specific for was not determined. Clonal expansion of both CD4+ and CD8+ blood T cells was observed from baseline to week 6 at doses 0.1 to 3.0 mg/kg. Low levels of normalized T-cell clonal expansion were also seen in some nonresponding patients. In partial responders in the 0.1-3.0 mg/kg groups, normalized peripheral clonal expansion was found to be among the lowest, especially among CD8+ T cells.

The germline V gene sets CDR1 to KGHSH and CDR2 to LQKENI. V is cut back by 5 bases and J by 4 bases, with 5 bases in the junction unmatched. The CDR3 starts with the cysteine, ends with the phenylalanine, and has 15 residues. Solely the CDR3 DNA is kept, with 45 bases framed from the first base. Genomic DNA was extracted from sorted cells for sequencing of the TCRbeta CDR3 region. TCRbeta CDR3 regions were sequenced using the immunoSEQ Assay. TCRdb stores this immuneACCESS table with in-frame sequences only. Part of the clones is absent; in the studies checked, under half of the shortfall reflects unresolved V genes, and no reason is known for the rest. Recorded for this sample are over 95,000 clones; roughly 90% of them occurred a single time. Roughly 0.31% of the sample is taken by the ten largest. The trial excluded patients who had a history of autoimmune disease or were on systemic immunosuppression. In every dose cohort, peripheral blood was drawn for TCR sequencing at baseline, cycle 4 day 1, and cycle 7 day 1. Samples were obtained from an open-label, multicenter, first-in-human phase I dose-escalation trial of ivuxolimab. Adults with locally advanced or metastatic head and neck squamous cell, hepatocellular, melanoma or renal cell carcinoma were enrolled in the trial. Before TCR sequencing, CD4+ T cells and CD8+ T cells from peripheral blood were sorted into separate populations.

As regards this clone: Its antigen specificity is not known. No much larger clone is present one base from it, and per-base qualities are unavailable.

This sequence originates from an adult with an advanced solid tumor such as melanoma, head and neck, liver or kidney cancer. Sample: CD4+ or CD8+ T cells sorted from blood, taken in a trial of the OX40 agonist ivuxolimab. Recombination connected TRBV18 to TRBJ2-3; TRBD2 fits 11 bases in the junction. The DNA sequence reads TGTGCCAGCTCATTGGGACTAGCGGCCGCAGATACGCAGTATTTT. Its translation reads: CASSLGLAAADTQYF.